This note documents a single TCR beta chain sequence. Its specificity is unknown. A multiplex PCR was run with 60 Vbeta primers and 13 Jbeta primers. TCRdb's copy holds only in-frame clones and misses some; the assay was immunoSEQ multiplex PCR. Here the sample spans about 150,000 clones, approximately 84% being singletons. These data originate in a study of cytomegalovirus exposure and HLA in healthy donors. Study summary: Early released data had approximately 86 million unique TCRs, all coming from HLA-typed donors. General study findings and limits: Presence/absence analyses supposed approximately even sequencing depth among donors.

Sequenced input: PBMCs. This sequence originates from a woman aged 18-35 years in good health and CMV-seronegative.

The CDR3 bases are TGTGCCAGCAGCTTTGGGCCGGGACATCCGGCGAACTATGGCTACACCTTC. Translated, it gives CASSFGPGHPANYGYTF. The chain has TRBV11-2 and TRBJ1-2; D is possibly TRBD1 (6 bases). V shed 3 bases and J shed 2 bases, with 19 bases lying between them. The CDR3 extends over 17 amino acids. Germline CDR1 reads SGHAT; CDR2 reads FQNNGV.